These 22 T cell receptor beta chains were all obtained from the same sample, sequenced in a study of T cell responses to AZD1222 COVID-19 vaccine. The repertoire was sequenced with immunoSEQ multiplex PCR; TCRdb's copy has only in-frame clones and lacks some. Of hundreds of thousands of clones in the sample, about 92% are singletons; the top ten hold less than 1.2%. This material consisted of peripheral blood, taken on day 0 of MenACWY control vaccination. The receptor set was obtained from an adult in good health.

The rearrangement links TRBV6-5 to TRBJ1-2; D might be TRBD1 (5 bases). V lost 2 bases, J lost 9 bases, and 16 bases lay in between. Germline CDR1 and CDR2: MNHEY and SVGAGI. The CDR3 totals 14 residues. This CDR3 reads CASSYDDSFNSYTF. The DNA for the CDR3 is TGTGCCAGCAGTTACGACGACAGCTTTAATAGCTACACCTTC.

J is TRBJ1-3 and V is TRBV7-2; the D is unclear. The CDR3 length is 15 residues. V was cut by 5 bases and J by 0 bases, with 11 bases left in between. Per the germline V gene, CDR1 is SGHTA and CDR2 is FQGNSA. The CDR3 coding sequence is TGTGCCAGCAGCATCGCACTAAGCTCTGGAAACACCATATATTTT. This codes for CASSIALSSGNTIYF.

The chain uses TRBV2 and TRBJ2-7; tentative D call: TRBD2 (6 bases). The length of the CDR3 is 12 residues. Germline CDR1 is SNHLY and CDR2 is FYNNEI. V lost 1 base, J lost 10 bases, and 11 bases lay in between. CDR3 DNA sequence: TGTGCCAGCAGTGAAGATGGCGGGGCCCAGTACTTC. Its translation is CASSEDGGAQYF.

The chain carries TRBV2 and TRBJ1-6, with TRBD1 matching 7 bases. This CDR3 contains 16 residues. Germline assignment: CDR1 SNHLY and CDR2 FYNNEI. V lost 6 bases and J lost 4; bases outside the gene matches: 9. The CDR3 DNA reads TGTGCCAGCAGGGCTTGGGACAGAGGATATAATTCACCCCTCCACTTT. It codes for CASRAWDRGYNSPLHF. Full variable domain (remainder filled in from reference TRBV2 and TRBJ1-6): EPEVTQTPSHQVTQMGQEVILRCVPISNHLYFYWYRQILGQKVEFLVSFYNNEISEKSEIFDDQFSVERPDGSNFTLKIRSTKLEDSAMYFCASRAWDRGYNSPLHFGNGTRLTVT.

Remarks on this clone: The sample contains more than one DNA sequence encoding this CDR3. The genes are TRBV18 and TRBJ1-2, with D uncertain. Germline CDR1 reads KGHSH; CDR2 reads LQKENI. The CDR3 sequence is 14 residues long. V shed 0 bases and J shed 2 bases, with 7 bases lying between them. DNA for the CDR3: TGTGCCAGCTCACCACCGATCCAGAACTATGGCTACACCTTC. The encoded protein is CASSPPIQNYGYTF. The full variable domain, its missing parts supplied by reference TRBV18 and TRBJ1-2, is NAGVMQNPRHLVRRRGQEARLRCSPMKGHSHVYWYRQLPEEGLKFMVYLQKENIIDESGMPKERFSAEFPKEGPSILRIQQVVRGDSAAYFCASSPPIQNYGYTFGSGTRLTVV.

J is TRBJ1-1 and V is TRBV10-3; no clear D gene. The CDR3 runs to 11 residues. The germline V and J ends were trimmed by 3 bases and 4 bases, with 3 bases remaining between them. Germline CDR1 and CDR2: ENHRY and SYGVKD. The CDR3 DNA is TGTGCCATCAGTGAATTCACTGAAGCTTTCTTT. Translating it yields CAISEFTEAFF.

The V call is TRBV14, the J call TRBJ2-7; no definite D call. The CDR3 length is 13 residues. Per the germline V gene, CDR1 is SGHDN and CDR2 is FVKESK. Between the trimmed V and J ends, which lost 1 base and 7 bases, there was a span of 11 bases. In DNA, the CDR3 is TGTGCCAGCAGCCAAGCGATGCTGAGTGAGCAGTACTTC. Translation gives CASSQAMLSEQYF.

The chain recombines TRBV6-6 with TRBJ1-2; D unclear. Germline V gene lookup returns CDR1 MNHNY and CDR2 SVGAGI (reference sequence). V was cut by 5 bases and J by 1 base, with 8 bases left in between. CDR3 length: 13 amino acids. This CDR3 reads CASSITVNYGYTF. CDR3 in DNA: TGTGCCAGCAGTATTACAGTTAACTATGGCTACACCTTC.

This clone was detected once. V gene TRBV5-6 combines with J gene TRBJ1-2; 7 positions match TRBD1. The CDR3 loop spans 15 amino acids. V trimming: 2 bases; J trimming: 5 bases; junction bases outside the gene matches: 9. Germline V gene sequence: CDR1 SGHDT, CDR2 YYEEEE. CDR3 loop: CASSLGDSTTYGYTF. In nucleotides, the CDR3 is TGTGCCAGCAGCTTAGGGGACAGCACAACTTATGGCTACACCTTC.

CDR3 in DNA: TGTGCCAGCAGCTTCGGGGGACAACACTATGGCTACACCTTC. It translates to CASSFGGQHYGYTF. The chain employs TRBV5-5 and TRBJ1-2; D may be TRBD1 (6 bases). The V gene lost 2 bases and the J gene lost 3 bases, with 11 bases spanning the gap. This CDR3 comprises 14 residues. Germline CDR1 SGHKS, CDR2 YYEKEE (reference sequence).

This chain joins TRBV7-9 and TRBJ1-6; D ambiguous. Germline V gives CDR1 SEHNR, CDR2 FQNEAQ (reference sequence). V was trimmed by 1 base and J by 8 bases, leaving 9 bases between them. The CDR3 length is 14 residues. For the CDR3, the DNA is TGTGCCAGCAGCTTAGGGTCAGGTGATTCACCCCTCCACTTT. Its protein product is CASSLGSGDSPLHF.

The rearrangement links TRBV18 to TRBJ1-2, with a weak D call TRBD1 (5 bases). Germline assignment: CDR1 KGHSH and CDR2 LQKENI. V lost 3 bases and J 6 bases, leaving 17 bases between the germline ends. This CDR3 has 15 amino acids. The CDR3 DNA follows: TGTGCCAGCTCACCGAGAGCTACAGGAGTCCATGGCTACACCTTC. Protein product: CASSPRATGVHGYTF.

The chain combines TRBV5-1 with TRBJ1-1, with D uncertain. V was pared by 2 bases and J by 0 bases, with 11 bases between. Germline assignment: CDR1 SGHRS and CDR2 YFSETQ. CDR3 length equals 15 residues. CDR3 residues: CASSFGPRMNTEAFF. CDR3 sequence (DNA): TGCGCCAGCAGCTTCGGACCGAGGATGAACACTGAAGCTTTCTTT.

The rearrangement links TRBV18 to TRBJ1-2, with D perhaps TRBD1 (6 bases). From germline, CDR1 is KGHSH and CDR2 LQKENI. V gave up 3 bases and J gave up 2 bases, with 13 bases separating them. The CDR3 runs 15 residues. DNA for the CDR3: TGTGCCAGCTCACCGCTGGACAGATCCAACTATGGCTACACCTTC. The encoded protein is CASSPLDRSNYGYTF.

This chain links TRBV7-2 with TRBJ1-3, with D possibly TRBD1 on 6 matching bases. V lost 6 bases, J lost 2 bases, and 11 bases lay in between. This CDR3 has 14 amino acids. Germline values: CDR1 SGHTA, CDR2 FQGNSA. This CDR3 reads CASRPQGTGNTIYF. Written as DNA, the CDR3 is TGTGCCAGCAGGCCACAGGGTACTGGAAACACCATATATTTT.

The sample holds one count of this clone. The chain recombines TRBV29-1 with TRBJ1-2; tentative D call: TRBD1 (6 bases). Germline CDR1 and CDR2: SQVTM and ANQGSEA. Trimming stripped 3 bases from V and 5 bases from J, with 13 bases between. The CDR3 spans 13 residues. The CDR3 nucleotides read TGCAGCGTTGAGGGGGCCGGTAGATATGGCTACACCTTC. This translates into CSVEGAGRYGYTF.

The chain is built from TRBV29-1 and TRBJ1-1, with D perhaps matching TRBD1 (6 bases). The germline V gene has CDR1 SQVTM and CDR2 ANQGSEA. The CDR3 runs 12 residues. The V end was cut by 7 bases, the J end by 8 bases, with 17 bases between. This CDR3 is CSGGGGQSEAFF. The CDR3 DNA reads as TGCAGCGGCGGGGGGGGGCAATCCGAAGCTTTCTTT. The variable domain in full, with the rest retrieved from reference TRBV29-1 and TRBJ1-1, is SAVISQKPSRDICQRGTSLTIQCQVDSQVTMMFWYRQQPGQSLTLIATANQGSEATYESGFVIDKFPISRPNLTFSTLTVSNMSPEDSSIYLCSGGGGQSEAFFGQGTRLTVV.

The chain has TRBV5-6 and TRBJ2-7; 8 nucleotides align to TRBD1. Germline V CDR1 and CDR2: SGHDT, YYEEEE. This CDR3 contains 15 residues. The junction had 4 bases not matched to a gene; V was cut back by 1 base and J by 1 base. CDR3 protein: CASSLYRGVSYEQYF. In DNA form, the CDR3 reads TGTGCCAGCAGCTTGTACAGGGGGGTGTCCTACGAGCAGTACTTC.

The rearrangement joins TRBV19 to TRBJ1-1; D gene ambiguous. The CDR3 extends over 13 amino acids. Trimming removed 5 bases at V and 0 bases at J, with 7 bases between. Germline V gives CDR1 LNHDA, CDR2 SQIVND (reference sequence). The CDR3 loop reads CASSYTMNTEAFF. For the CDR3, the DNA is TGTGCCAGTAGTTATACCATGAACACTGAAGCTTTCTTT.

The chain recombines TRBV5-5 with TRBJ1-3; 7 bases align to TRBD1. After removal of 4 bases from V and 2 bases from J, the junction contained 9 bases not matched to a gene. Per the germline V gene, CDR1 is SGHKS and CDR2 is YYEKEE (reference sequence). The CDR3 has 16 amino acids. The CDR3 sequence is CASSDADRAAGNTIYF. The CDR3 DNA is TGTGCCAGCAGCGACGCCGACAGGGCCGCTGGAAACACCATATATTTT.

The genes are TRBV18 and TRBJ2-3; 8 bases map to TRBD1. From germline, CDR1 is KGHSH and CDR2 LQKENI. The CDR3 runs 16 residues. After removal of 2 bases from V and 3 bases from J, the junction contained 7 bases not matched to a gene. The CDR3 DNA is TGTGCCAGCTCACCAAACCAGGGGGCGTCTACAGATACGCAGTATTTT. Its protein product is CASSPNQGASTDTQYF.

This clone appeared a few times. V usage is TRBV7-2 and J usage is TRBJ1-1; the D gene is possibly TRBD1 (6 bases). The V gene lost 3 bases and the J gene lost 3 bases, with 14 bases spanning the gap. CDR3 length: 15 amino acids. Germline values: CDR1 SGHTA, CDR2 FQGNSA. CDR3 nucleotides: TGTGCCAGCAGCTTTGGGGGGGGGCGTTACACTGAAGCTTTCTTT. Translating gives CASSFGGGRYTEAFF. Using reference TRBV7-2 and TRBJ1-1 for the parts outside the CDR3, the full variable domain is GAGVSQSPSNKVTEKGKDVELRCDPISGHTALYWYRQSLGQGLEFLIYFQGNSAPDKSGLPSDRFSAERTGGSVSTLTIQRTQQEDSAVYLCASSFGGGRYTEAFFGQGTRLTVV.